The 15 T cell receptor beta chains given below trace back to one sample, sequenced in a study of identical twins. TCRdb reprocessed the 5' RACE reads with MiXCR, giving one entry per CDR3 protein. The sample yields 690,000 or so distinct CDR3 sequences, around 8.6% seen once. Separately, the same data were catalogued under a study of yellow fever vaccine responses in identical twins.

The sequenced sample consisted of PBMCs. The receptors originated from a young woman in good health.

The CDR3 DNA is TGTGCCAGCAGTAGACTAGACGGGGAGACCCAGTACTTC. This gives the protein CASSRLDGETQYF. The chain uses TRBV12-3 or TRBV12-4 and TRBJ2-5; tentatively, D is TRBD2 (6 bases). V lost 5 bases, J lost 5 bases, and 12 bases lay in between. The CDR3 contains 13 residues.

V and J are TRBV29-1 and TRBJ2-3, with a possible D match to TRBD2 (5 bases). Germline CDR1 is SQVTM and CDR2 is ANQGSEA. The CDR3 runs 12 residues. The germline V and J ends were trimmed by 7 bases and 2 bases, with 10 bases remaining between them. CDR3 DNA sequence: TGCAGCGCAGCGGTACTCACAGATACGCAGTATTTT. Translated, it gives CSAAVLTDTQYF.

This clonotype was observed at least ten times. The chain links TRBV11-2 to TRBJ2-7; no definite D call. This CDR3 region has 13 residues. Trimming cost V 1 base and J 3 bases, with 7 bases left between them. CDR1 is SGHAT and CDR2 is FQNNGV in the germline V gene. The CDR3 sequence: CASSLGEYYEQYF. In nucleotides, the CDR3 is TGTGCCAGCAGCTTAGGGGAATACTACGAGCAGTACTTC. The whole variable domain, filled in from reference TRBV11-2 and TRBJ2-7, reads EAGVAQSPRYKIIEKRQSVAFWCNPISGHATLYWYQQILGQGPKLLIQFQNNGVVDDSQLPKDRFSAERLKGVDSTLKIQPAKLEDSAVYLCASSLGEYYEQYFGPGTRLTVT.

This rearrangement joins TRBV7-8 to TRBJ1-3; possibly TRBD1 for D (5 bases). V lost 3 bases, J lost 0 bases, and 18 bases lay in between. Germline V gives CDR1 SGHVS, CDR2 FQNEAQ. The CDR3 covers 18 residues. CDR3 sequence reads: CASSFAPRGGISGNTIYF. CDR3 bases: TGTGCCAGCAGCTTCGCCCCTCGCGGGGGAATCTCTGGAAACACCATATATTTT.

This clonotype appeared many times. The chain uses TRBV6-1 and TRBJ2-1, with D hard to call. Germline V CDR1 and CDR2: MNHNS, SASEGT. V was shortened by 2 bases and J by 4 bases, with 18 bases between the two germline ends. The CDR3 is made up of 17 amino acids. The DNA for the CDR3 is TGTGCCAGCAGTGAAACCCCAACAAAGATCCGGTACAATGAGCAGTTCTTC. This sequence encodes CASSETPTKIRYNEQFF.

This clonotype was counted ten times or more. V is TRBV7-2 and J is TRBJ2-7; perhaps TRBD2 as D (6 bases). V was shortened by 5 bases and J by 7 bases, with 12 bases between the two germline ends. This CDR3 is 12 amino acids long. The germline V gene encodes CDR1 SGHTA and CDR2 FQGNSA. CDR3 amino acids: CASSPRLGEQYF. For the CDR3, the DNA is TGTGCCAGCAGCCCCAGACTAGGGGAGCAGTACTTC.

This clonotype was seen only a few times. The chain joins TRBV5-1 to TRBJ2-7; D possibly corresponds to TRBD2 (6 bases). Per the germline V gene, CDR1 is SGHRS and CDR2 is YFSETQ. With 4 bases removed from V and 2 bases from J, the gap between germline ends came to 13 bases. The CDR3 totals 14 residues. The CDR3 reads CASSGGLGAYEQYF. The DNA for the CDR3 is TGCGCCAGCAGCGGGGGGTTAGGCGCCTACGAGCAGTACTTC.

This clonotype was found a few times. This chain connects TRBV6-1 to TRBJ1-1; TRBD1 agrees at 9 bases. The ends lost 7 bases at V and 3 bases at J; junction bases unmatched: 9. The CDR3 extends over 15 amino acids. Germline lookup yields CDR1 MNHNS and CDR2 SASEGT. CDR3 amino acids: CASTSTGGSDTEAFF. CDR3 DNA: TGTGCCAGCACCTCGACAGGGGGAAGCGACACTGAAGCTTTCTTT.

This clonotype was seen only a few times. V is TRBV30 and J is TRBJ2-7; D may be TRBD2 (7 bases). The CDR3 runs 16 residues. Per the germline V gene, CDR1 is GTSNPN and CDR2 is SVGIG (reference sequence). The ends were cut back, 3 bases at V and 4 bases at J, with 22 bases in the middle. This CDR3 is CAWSGLDRQVSYEQYF. In DNA form, the CDR3 reads TGTGCCTGGAGCGGACTAGACAGGCAAGTTTCATACGAGCAGTACTTC.

At least ten counts were recorded for this clonotype. The chain has TRBV2 and TRBJ2-3, with 7 bases fitting TRBD1. The CDR3 covers 15 residues. Germline V CDR1 and CDR2: SNHLY, FYNNEI. The V and J ends lost 0 bases and 4 bases, in that order; junction bases with no gene match: 4. DNA for the CDR3: TGTGCCAGCAGTGAAGCGCAGGGGGTGGCAGATACGCAGTATTTT. This gives the protein CASSEAQGVADTQYF.

The chain combines TRBV30 with TRBJ1-2, with D maybe TRBD1 (5 bases). The CDR3 extends over 10 amino acids. The germline gives CDR1 GTSNPN, CDR2 SVGIG (reference sequence). V was pared by 5 bases and J by 6 bases, with 7 bases between. Written as DNA, the CDR3 is TGTGCCTGGGGACATGATGGCTACACCTTC. This codes for CAWGHDGYTF.

This clonotype was found many times. The gene calls are TRBV7-9 and TRBJ1-5; 9 nucleotides line up with TRBD1. Trimming took 4 bases from V and 4 from J; bases not matched to a gene: 5. This CDR3 contains 15 residues. Germline CDR1 is SEHNR and CDR2 is FQNEAQ (reference sequence). CDR3 sequence: CASSSDRGANQPQHF. CDR3 DNA sequence: TGTGCCAGCAGCTCGGACAGGGGCGCAAATCAGCCCCAGCATTTT.

A remark on this clonotype: With a much larger clone just one base away, this may be a read error. The chain recombines TRBV6-1 with TRBJ2-3; TRBD2 agrees at 13 bases. CDR1 and CDR2 (germline): MNHNS, SASEGT. The CDR3 consists of 16 residues. The V gene end was trimmed by 8 bases and the J gene end by 10 bases; junction bases not matched to a gene: 15. CDR3 nucleotide sequence: TGTGCCAGCGGCGACGGACTAGCGGGAGCCGAAACGGCGCAGTATTTT. Translating gives CASGDGLAGAETAQYF.

This clonotype was seen many times. The chain has TRBV5-1 and TRBJ2-2, with a tentative D call TRBD2 (6 bases). Germline V gene data show CDR1 as SGHRS and CDR2 as YFSETQ. Trimming removed 2 bases from V and 1 base from J, with 9 bases in between. This CDR3 has 15 amino acids. The CDR3 bases are TGCGCCAGCAGCTTTAGCGGAATGAACACCGGGGAGCTGTTTTTT. Translated, it gives CASSFSGMNTGELFF. The complete variable domain, with remaining parts taken from reference TRBV5-1 and TRBJ2-2, reads KAGVTQTPRYLIKTRGQQVTLSCSPISGHRSVSWYQQTPGQGLQFLFEYFSETQRNKGNFPGRFSGRQFSNSRSEMNVSTLELGDSALYLCASSFSGMNTGELFFGEGSRLTVL.

This clonotype was seen a few times. V is TRBV7-2 and J is TRBJ2-3; 9 positions agree with TRBD1. The CDR3 sequence is 15 residues long. Germline V lookup: CDR1 SGHTA, CDR2 FQGNSA. J lost 7 bases, V lost 1 base, and 6 bases had no gene match. The CDR3: CASSLEGQGTHTQYF. The CDR3 nucleotides read TGTGCCAGCAGCTTAGAGGGACAGGGTACCCATACGCAGTATTTT.